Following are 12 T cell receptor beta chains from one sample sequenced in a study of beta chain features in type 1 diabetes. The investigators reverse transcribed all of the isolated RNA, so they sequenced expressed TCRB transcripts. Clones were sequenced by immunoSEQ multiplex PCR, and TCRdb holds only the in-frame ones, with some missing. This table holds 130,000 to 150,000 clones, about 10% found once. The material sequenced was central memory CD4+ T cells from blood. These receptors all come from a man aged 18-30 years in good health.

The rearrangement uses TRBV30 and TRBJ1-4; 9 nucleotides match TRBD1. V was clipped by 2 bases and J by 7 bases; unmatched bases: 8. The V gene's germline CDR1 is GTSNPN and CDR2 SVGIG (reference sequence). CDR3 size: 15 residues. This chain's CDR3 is CAWSPQGALSEKLFF. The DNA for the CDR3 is TGTGCCTGGAGTCCACAGGGGGCTTTGAGTGAAAAACTGTTTTTT.

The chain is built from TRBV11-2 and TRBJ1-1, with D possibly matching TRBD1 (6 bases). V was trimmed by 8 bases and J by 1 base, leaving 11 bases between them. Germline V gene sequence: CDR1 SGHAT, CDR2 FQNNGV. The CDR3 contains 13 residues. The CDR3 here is CASLGQTNTEAFF. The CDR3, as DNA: TGTGCCAGCCTCGGACAGACGAACACTGAAGCTTTCTTT.

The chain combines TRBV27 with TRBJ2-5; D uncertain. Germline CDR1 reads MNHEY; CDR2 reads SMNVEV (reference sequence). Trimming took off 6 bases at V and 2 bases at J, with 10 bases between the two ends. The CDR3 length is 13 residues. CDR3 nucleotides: TGTGCCAGCAGCCGAATACAGCAAGAGACCCAGTACTTC. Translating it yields CASSRIQQETQYF.

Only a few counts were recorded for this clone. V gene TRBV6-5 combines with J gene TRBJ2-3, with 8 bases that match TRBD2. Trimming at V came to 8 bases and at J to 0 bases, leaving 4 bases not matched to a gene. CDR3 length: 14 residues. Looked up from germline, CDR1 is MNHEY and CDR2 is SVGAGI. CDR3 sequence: CASGTSGSTDTQYF. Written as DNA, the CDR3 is TGTGCCAGCGGCACTAGCGGCAGCACAGATACGCAGTATTTT.

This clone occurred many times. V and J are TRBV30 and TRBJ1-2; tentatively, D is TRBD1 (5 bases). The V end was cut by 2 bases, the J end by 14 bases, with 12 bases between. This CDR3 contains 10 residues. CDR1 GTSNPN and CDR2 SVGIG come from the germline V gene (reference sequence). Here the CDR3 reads CAWSTTALTF. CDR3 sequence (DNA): TGTGCCTGGAGTACGACAGCCTTGACCTTC.

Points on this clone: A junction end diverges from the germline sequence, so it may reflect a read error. The CDR3 DNA sequence: TGCGCCAGCAGCCTGGGGACATCCTCCGACGAGCAGTACTTC. Translating gives CASSLGTSSDEQYF. This sequence joins TRBV5-1 and TRBJ2-5, with TRBD1 as a possible D gene (6 bases). The DNA matches TRBJ2-7 better at its end, which makes the J call doubtful. Germline assignment: CDR1 SGHRS and CDR2 YFSETQ. The CDR3 is 14 amino acids.

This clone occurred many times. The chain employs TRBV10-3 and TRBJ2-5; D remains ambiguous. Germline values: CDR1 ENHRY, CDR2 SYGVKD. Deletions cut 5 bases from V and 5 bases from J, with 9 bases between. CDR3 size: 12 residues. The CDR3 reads CAISYSKETQYF. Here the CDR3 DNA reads TGTGCCATCAGTTACAGTAAGGAGACCCAGTACTTC.

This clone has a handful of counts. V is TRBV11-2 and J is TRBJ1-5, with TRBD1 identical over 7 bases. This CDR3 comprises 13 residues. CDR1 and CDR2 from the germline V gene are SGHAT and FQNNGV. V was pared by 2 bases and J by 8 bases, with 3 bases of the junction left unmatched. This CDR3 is CASSLTGVEPQHF. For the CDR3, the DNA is TGTGCCAGCAGCTTAACAGGGGTTGAGCCCCAGCATTTT. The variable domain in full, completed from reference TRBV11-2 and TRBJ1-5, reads EAGVAQSPRYKIIEKRQSVAFWCNPISGHATLYWYQQILGQGPKLLIQFQNNGVVDDSQLPKDRFSAERLKGVDSTLKIQPAKLEDSAVYLCASSLTGVEPQHFGDGTRLSIL.

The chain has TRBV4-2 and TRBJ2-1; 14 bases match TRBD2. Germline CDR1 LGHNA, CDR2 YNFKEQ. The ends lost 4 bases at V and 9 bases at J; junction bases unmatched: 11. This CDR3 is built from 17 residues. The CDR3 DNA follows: TGTGCCAGCAGCCGAGGACTAGCGGGGGGATTAGGAGCTGAGCAGTTCTTC. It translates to CASSRGLAGGLGAEQFF.

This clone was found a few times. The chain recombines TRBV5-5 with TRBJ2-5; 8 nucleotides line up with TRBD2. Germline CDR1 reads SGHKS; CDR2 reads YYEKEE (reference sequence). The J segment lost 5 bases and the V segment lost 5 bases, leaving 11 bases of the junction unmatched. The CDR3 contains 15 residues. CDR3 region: CASSFWGSGSETQYF. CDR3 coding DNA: TGTGCCAGCAGTTTCTGGGGGAGCGGGAGTGAGACCCAGTACTTC.

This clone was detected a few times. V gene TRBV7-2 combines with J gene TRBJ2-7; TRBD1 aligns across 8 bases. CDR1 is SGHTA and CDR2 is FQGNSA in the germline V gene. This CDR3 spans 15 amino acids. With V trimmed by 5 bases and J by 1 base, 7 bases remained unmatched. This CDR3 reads CASSPWTGQSYEQYF. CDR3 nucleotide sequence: TGTGCCAGCAGCCCGTGGACAGGGCAATCCTACGAGCAGTACTTC.

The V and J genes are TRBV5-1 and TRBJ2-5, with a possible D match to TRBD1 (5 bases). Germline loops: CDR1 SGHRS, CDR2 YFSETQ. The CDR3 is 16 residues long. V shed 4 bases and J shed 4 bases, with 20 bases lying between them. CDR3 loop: CASSGAPQQGRETQYF. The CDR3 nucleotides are TGCGCCAGCAGCGGGGCGCCTCAGCAGGGCCGAGAGACCCAGTACTTC.